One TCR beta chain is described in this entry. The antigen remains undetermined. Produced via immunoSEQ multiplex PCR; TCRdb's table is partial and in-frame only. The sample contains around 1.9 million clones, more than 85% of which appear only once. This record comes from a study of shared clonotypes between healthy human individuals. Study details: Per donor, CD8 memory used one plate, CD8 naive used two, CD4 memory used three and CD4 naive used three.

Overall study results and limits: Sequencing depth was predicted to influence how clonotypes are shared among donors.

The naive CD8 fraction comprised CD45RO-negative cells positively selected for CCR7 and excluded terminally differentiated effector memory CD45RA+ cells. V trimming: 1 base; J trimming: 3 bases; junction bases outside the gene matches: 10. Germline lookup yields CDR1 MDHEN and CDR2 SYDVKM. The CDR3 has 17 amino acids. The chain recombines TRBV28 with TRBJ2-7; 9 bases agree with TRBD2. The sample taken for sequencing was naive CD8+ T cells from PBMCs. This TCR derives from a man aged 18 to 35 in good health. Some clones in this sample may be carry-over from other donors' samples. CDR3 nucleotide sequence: TGTGCCAGCAGTTTATCACTAGGGACTAGCAAAGGCTACGAGCAGTACTTC. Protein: CASSLSLGTSKGYEQYF.